The sequence of this T cell receptor (beta chain) was determined in a study of preoperative IRX-2 immunotherapy in early breast cancer. Clones were sequenced by immunoSEQ multiplex PCR, and TCRdb holds only the in-frame ones, with some missing. This table holds about 3,600 clones, 80% found once. Treatment reported: preoperative locoregional IRX-2 cytokine immunotherapy. Trimming removed 6 bases from V and 6 bases from J, with 14 bases in between. The CDR3 is made up of 13 amino acids. V gene TRBV23-1 combines with J gene TRBJ1-2; D uncertain. TRBV23-1 is flagged as an ORF with uncertain function. Source: tumor tissue, taken before IRX-2 immunotherapy. This receptor was taken from a human donor with breast cancer. As DNA, the CDR3 is TGCGCCAGCAGCGGATCAGAGTTAGATGGCTACACCTTC. This encodes CASSGSELDGYTF.